This T cell receptor beta chain emerged from a study of T cells in Graves' hyperthyroidism and ophthalmopathy. The sample holds a few counts of this clonotype. Amplification yielded TCR beta CDR3 regions, with RNA transcripts as the source. TCR CDR3 regions were first amplified by RT-PCR with HTBI primers. TCRdb fed the multiplex PCR reads into MiXCR, producing one record per CDR3 protein. The sample holds about 400,000 distinct CDR3 sequences, less than 20% seen once. Sequences were obtained from blood. This clonotype was sampled from a woman younger than 30 with Graves' hyperthyroidism.

CDR3 region: CASGEGRLQETQYF. DNA for the CDR3: TGCGCCAGCGGTGAGGGGAGATTACAAGAGACCCAGTACTTC. The genes are TRBV5-1 and TRBJ2-5; D assignment may be TRBD1 or TRBD2 (5 bases each). CDR3 length: 14 residues. Germline V gene data show CDR1 as SGHRS and CDR2 as YFSETQ. Between the trimmed V and J ends, which lost 7 bases and 2 bases, there was a span of 15 bases.